The 32 T cell receptor beta chains below all came from one sample that was sequenced in a study of radiotherapy plus CTLA-4 blockade in lung cancer. Here immunoSEQ multiplex PCR was the method, and the copy in TCRdb shows in-frame clones only, minus some. The table includes about 62,000 clones, roughly three quarters detected once. Sample: peripheral blood, taken from a patient treated with radiotherapy plus ipilimumab. These receptor sequences come from a human donor with non-small cell lung cancer who had a complete response to radiotherapy plus ipilimumab.

As regards this clone: A junction end diverges from the germline sequence, so it may reflect a read error. The chain joins TRBV28 to TRBJ2-3, with 12 nucleotides matching TRBD2. From germline, CDR1 is MDHEN and CDR2 SYDVKM. This CDR3 contains 16 residues. In DNA, the CDR3 is TGTGCCAGCAGTTTGACGACTAGCGGGAGCAGAGATACGCAGTATTTT. Translated, it gives CASSLTTSGSRDTQYF.

The rearrangement links TRBV2 to TRBJ1-3, with 8 bases lining up with TRBD1. Looked up from germline, CDR1 is SNHLY and CDR2 is FYNNEI. This CDR3 has 16 amino acids. V lost 5 bases, J lost 4 bases, and 10 bases stayed unmatched. The CDR3 region has the DNA TGTGCCAGCAGTCCTCCTTCAGGGGGCTCAGGAAACACCATATATTTT. Its translation is CASSPPSGGSGNTIYF. The complete variable domain, with remaining parts taken from reference TRBV2 and TRBJ1-3, reads EPEVTQTPSHQVTQMGQEVILRCVPISNHLYFYWYRQILGQKVEFLVSFYNNEISEKSEIFDDQFSVERPDGSNFTLKIRSTKLEDSAMYFCASSPPSGGSGNTIYFGEGSWLTVV.

The chain has TRBV27 and TRBJ1-6; D uncertain. The CDR3 is made up of 15 amino acids. Germline V gene sequence: CDR1 MNHEY, CDR2 SMNVEV (reference sequence). V was clipped by 2 bases and J by 9 bases, with 14 bases between them. CDR3 loop: CASSLTASGGSPLHF. CDR3 in DNA: TGTGCCAGCAGTTTAACCGCGTCGGGTGGTTCACCCCTCCACTTT.

This sequence joins TRBV9 and TRBJ1-3; tentatively, D is TRBD1 (5 bases). V dropped 2 bases and J dropped 7 bases, with 13 bases sitting between them. The CDR3 extends over 14 amino acids. In germline, CDR1 is SGDLS, CDR2 YYNGEE. This CDR3 is CASSVKQVGNTIYF. The CDR3 DNA is TGTGCCAGCAGCGTCAAACAGGTCGGGAACACCATATATTTT.

The chain is built from TRBV30 and TRBJ1-4; D gene uncertain. This CDR3 region has 13 residues. The ends were cut back, 7 bases at V and 11 bases at J, with 20 bases in the middle. Germline values: CDR1 GTSNPN, CDR2 SVGIG (reference sequence). The CDR3 region is CASEPRQGGKLFF. The CDR3 nucleotides are TGTGCCTCAGAGCCCCGTCAAGGCGGGAAACTGTTTTTT.

This clone was observed a handful of times. This chain connects TRBV5-1 to TRBJ2-1, with a weak D call TRBD1 (6 bases). Germline lookup yields CDR1 SGHRS and CDR2 YFSETQ. The CDR3 sequence is 15 residues long. V lost 5 bases, J lost 1 base, and 13 bases lay in between. CDR3 amino acids: CASSYDGQSYNEQFF. CDR3 DNA: TGCGCCAGCAGTTATGATGGACAGTCCTACAATGAGCAGTTCTTC.

The CDR3, as DNA: TGTGCCAGCAGCCGGTACAGGGGCGCAAACACCGGGGAGCTGTTTTTT. As protein: CASSRYRGANTGELFF. V is TRBV14 and J is TRBJ2-2, with 7 positions matching TRBD1. J lost 2 bases, V lost 4 bases, and 7 bases had no gene match. Looked up from germline, CDR1 is SGHDN and CDR2 is FVKESK. The CDR3 sequence is 16 residues long.

This clone was detected only once. J is TRBJ2-7 and V is TRBV5-8, with a possible D match to TRBD2 (6 bases). The CDR3 contains 16 residues. Germline V gives CDR1 SGHTS, CDR2 YDEGEE. The V gene lost 3 bases and the J gene lost 5 bases, with 21 bases spanning the gap. The DNA of the CDR3 is TGTGCCAGCAGCTCCCTCGTTCGGGGAGGCAAGGACGAGCAGTACTTC. Translated, it gives CASSSLVRGGKDEQYF.

This chain joins TRBV5-1 and TRBJ1-2; 9 nucleotides agree with TRBD1. CDR1 SGHRS and CDR2 YFSETQ come from the germline V gene. CDR3 length: 14 amino acids. V dropped 0 bases and J dropped 6; count of bases not matched to a gene: 3. In DNA form, the CDR3 reads TGCGCCAGCAGCTTGGAGACAGGGGGACATGGCTACACCTTC. It yields the protein CASSLETGGHGYTF. Looking up the rest from reference TRBV5-1 and TRBJ1-2 gives the full variable domain: KAGVTQTPRYLIKTRGQQVTLSCSPISGHRSVSWYQQTPGQGLQFLFEYFSETQRNKGNFPGRFSGRQFSNSRSEMNVSTLELGDSALYLCASSLETGGHGYTFGSGTRLTVV.

The gene calls are TRBV29-1 and TRBJ2-1, with D tentatively TRBD2 (5 bases). The CDR3 consists of 12 residues. Germline CDR1 is SQVTM and CDR2 is ANQGSEA. V was pared by 6 bases and J by 1 base, with 7 bases between. CDR3 region: CSVRESYNEQFF. The DNA for the CDR3 is TGCAGCGTCCGGGAATCCTACAATGAGCAGTTCTTC.

The chain couples TRBV29-1 to TRBJ1-1, with D hard to call. Germline lookup yields CDR1 SQVTM and CDR2 ANQGSEA. Trimming left V 3 bases short and J 7 bases short, with 15 bases between. CDR3 size: 13 residues. CDR3 in DNA: TGCAGCGTTGATCCTGCCCTACGGGGTGAAGCTTTCTTT. This gives the protein CSVDPALRGEAFF.

As concerns this clone: A read error may produce the germline difference seen at one junction end. The chain carries TRBV7-6 and TRBJ2-7; perhaps TRBD2 as D (7 bases). CDR3 length: 14 residues. Germline V lookup: CDR1 SGHVS, CDR2 FNYEAQ. The CDR3 is CASSLGGGNYKQYF. The CDR3 DNA sequence: TGTGCCAGCAGCTTAGGGGGGGGCAACTACAAGCAGTACTTC.

The chain has TRBV7-2 and TRBJ2-5, with a tentative D call TRBD2 (6 bases). V was cut by 4 bases and J by 5 bases, with 23 bases left in between. CDR1 and CDR2 (germline): SGHTA, FQGNSA. The CDR3 length is 17 residues. The CDR3 is CASSSSTSTSPRETQYF. The CDR3, as DNA: TGTGCCAGCAGCTCCTCAACGTCGACTAGTCCTCGGGAGACCCAGTACTTC. Together with reference TRBV7-2 and TRBJ2-5, the CDR3 gives the full variable domain: GAGVSQSPSNKVTEKGKDVELRCDPISGHTALYWYRQSLGQGLEFLIYFQGNSAPDKSGLPSDRFSAERTGGSVSTLTIQRTQQEDSAVYLCASSSSTSTSPRETQYFGPGTRLLVL.

Of note for this clone: Its ends do not fully match the called genes, so a read error is possible. This rearrangement joins TRBV6-5 to TRBJ2-7; TRBD2 matches 7 bases. Germline V CDR1 and CDR2: MNHEY, SVGAGI. The CDR3 has 16 residues. CDR3: CASSYFSPGLTYEQYF. Written as DNA, the CDR3 is TGTGCCAGCAGCTACTTCTCCCCGGGACTAACTTACGAGCAGTACTTC.

V gene TRBV5-5 combines with J gene TRBJ2-1, with D possibly matching TRBD2 (6 bases). The CDR3 covers 14 residues. Germline values: CDR1 SGHKS, CDR2 YYEKEE (reference sequence). The V end was cut by 5 bases, the J end by 7 bases, with 16 bases between. DNA for the CDR3: TGTGCCAGCAGGGAAACCACGGGGGAGAATGAGCAGTTCTTC. Protein: CASRETTGENEQFF.

The chain is built from TRBV29-1 and TRBJ1-4; D call uncertain. Germline-derived CDR1 and CDR2 are SQVTM and ANQGSEA. V was clipped by 4 bases and J by 0 bases, with 3 bases between them. CDR3 length: 12 residues. The CDR3 is CSVVATNEKLFF. In nucleotides, the CDR3 is TGCAGCGTTGTCGCAACTAATGAAAAACTGTTTTTT. The full variable domain, in which reference TRBV29-1 and TRBJ1-4 provide the parts outside the CDR3, is SAVISQKPSRDICQRGTSLTIQCQVDSQVTMMFWYRQQPGQSLTLIATANQGSEATYESGFVIDKFPISRPNLTFSTLTVSNMSPEDSSIYLCSVVATNEKLFFGSGTQLSVL.

The CDR3 here is CASTTSPGRPQHF. DNA of the CDR3: TGTGCCAGCACCACCTCCCCTGGTAGACCCCAGCATTTT. The genes are TRBV28 and TRBJ1-5; D gene unclear. With 7 bases removed from V and 10 bases from J, the gap between germline ends came to 17 bases. CDR3 length: 13 amino acids. Germline CDR1 and CDR2: MDHEN and SYDVKM.

The table lists this clone with a count of one. Written as DNA, the CDR3 is TGTGCCAGCAGTTGGGGCGGGGGGGACAGATCAAACGAGCAGTACTTC. It specifies CASSWGGGDRSNEQYF. The gene calls are TRBV28 and TRBJ2-7; TRBD2 agrees at 9 bases. CDR3 length: 16 amino acids. Per the germline V gene, CDR1 is MDHEN and CDR2 is SYDVKM. Trimming cost V 4 bases and J 5 bases; bases outside gene matches: 12.

With respect to this clone: Relative to the germline gene, one junction end is altered; a read error may explain this. This chain joins TRBV28 and TRBJ2-1; tentative D call: TRBD2 (6 bases). The CDR3 loop spans 14 amino acids. CDR1 and CDR2 (germline): MDHEN, SYDVKM. CDR3: CAGSLVAVPHEQFF. The CDR3 DNA sequence: TGTGCCGGCAGTTTAGTAGCGGTCCCTCATGAGCAGTTCTTC.

The chain links TRBV19 to TRBJ2-6; 9 bases fit TRBD2. Unmatched junction bases numbered 8, after V lost 2 bases and J lost 0 bases. The CDR3 is made up of 19 amino acids. Germline lookup yields CDR1 LNHDA and CDR2 SQIVND (reference sequence). The CDR3 here is CASSITRQRGASGANVLTF. As DNA, the CDR3 is TGTGCCAGTAGTATAACCCGGCAGCGGGGGGCCTCTGGGGCCAACGTCCTGACTTTC. Drawing the rest from reference TRBV19 and TRBJ2-6, the complete variable domain is DGGITQSPKYLFRKEGQNVTLSCEQNLNHDAMYWYRQDPGQGLRLIYYSQIVNDFQKGDIAEGYSVSREKKESFPLTVTSAQKNPTAFYLCASSITRQRGASGANVLTFGAGSRLTVL.

This chain joins TRBV9 and TRBJ1-2; D is possibly TRBD1 (5 bases). Between the trimmed V and J ends, which lost 3 bases and 3 bases, there was a span of 18 bases. This CDR3 has 16 amino acids. In germline, CDR1 is SGDLS, CDR2 YYNGEE. The CDR3 region has the DNA TGTGCCAGCAGCGCCCTAGGCGGCAGGGTAGACTATGGCTACACCTTC. Protein product: CASSALGGRVDYGYTF.

V usage is TRBV18 and J usage is TRBJ1-5; 8 bases map to TRBD1. Germline V lookup: CDR1 KGHSH, CDR2 LQKENI. This CDR3 region has 16 residues. With 4 bases clipped from V and 3 bases from J, the junction kept 8 bases outside the gene matches. CDR3 bases: TGTGCCAGCTCACTCGACCGGGACAGGTTCAATCAGCCCCAGCATTTT. Encoded protein: CASSLDRDRFNQPQHF.

For this clone: Other DNA sequences in this specimen translate into the identical CDR3. The chain combines TRBV19 with TRBJ1-6; TRBD1 might be the D (6 bases). The CDR3 extends over 16 amino acids. Trimming cost V 4 bases and J 6 bases, with 16 bases left between them. Per germline, CDR1 LNHDA and CDR2 SQIVND (reference sequence). CDR3: CASSTRTAPGNSPLHF. The CDR3 nucleotides read TGTGCCAGTAGTACGCGGACAGCCCCTGGTAATTCACCCCTCCACTTT.

V usage is TRBV18 and J usage is TRBJ2-3; TRBD1 agrees at 8 bases. V dropped 8 bases and J dropped 2; count of bases not matched to a gene: 6. Germline-derived CDR1 and CDR2 are KGHSH and LQKENI. This CDR3 has 14 residues. This CDR3 reads CASAQGASTDTQYF. The DNA for the CDR3 is TGTGCCAGCGCGCAGGGGGCCTCCACAGATACGCAGTATTTT.

The chain has TRBV30 and TRBJ2-5, with 9 bases lining up with TRBD1. The junction had 11 bases not matched to a gene; V was cut back by 4 bases and J by 5 bases. The germline CDR1 and CDR2 sequences are GTSNPN and SVGIG (reference sequence). The CDR3 totals 15 residues. The CDR3 protein is CAWTSGTGIYETQYF. In DNA form, the CDR3 reads TGTGCCTGGACCTCCGGGACAGGGATATACGAGACCCAGTACTTC.

The gene calls are TRBV28 and TRBJ2-7; 7 nucleotides align to TRBD2. V lost 3 bases, J lost 2 bases, and 7 bases stayed unmatched. Germline V lookup: CDR1 MDHEN, CDR2 SYDVKM. The CDR3 contains 15 residues. The CDR3 here is CASSFGGRGPYEQYF. CDR3 DNA: TGTGCCAGCAGTTTCGGGGGGAGGGGACCCTACGAGCAGTACTTC.

The genes are TRBV5-1 and TRBJ1-1; D not resolved. CDR3 length equals 14 residues. V gave up 0 bases and J gave up 2 bases, with 8 bases separating them. CDR1 is SGHRS and CDR2 is YFSETQ in the germline V gene. The CDR3 is CASSLVGANTEAFF. The CDR3 DNA follows: TGCGCCAGCAGCTTGGTGGGCGCTAACACTGAAGCTTTCTTT.

The J gene is TRBJ2-3, the V gene TRBV18, with 7 bases identical to TRBD2. CDR1 and CDR2 (germline): KGHSH, LQKENI. V trimming: 3 bases; J trimming: 2 bases; junction bases outside the gene matches: 2. The CDR3 length is 14 residues. The chain's CDR3 is CASSPGLITDTQYF. Here the CDR3 DNA reads TGTGCCAGCTCACCGGGACTAATCACAGATACGCAGTATTTT. The full variable domain, completed using reference TRBV18 and TRBJ2-3, is NAGVMQNPRHLVRRRGQEARLRCSPMKGHSHVYWYRQLPEEGLKFMVYLQKENIIDESGMPKERFSAEFPKEGPSILRIQQVVRGDSAAYFCASSPGLITDTQYFGPGTRLTVL.

V and J are TRBV27 and TRBJ2-4; a weak D match, TRBD2 (7 bases). Germline-derived CDR1 and CDR2 are MNHEY and SMNVEV (reference sequence). The CDR3 is made up of 15 amino acids. V gave up 6 bases and J gave up 10 bases, with 22 bases separating them. The CDR3 loop is CASSPTAGASWIQYF. CDR3 sequence (DNA): TGTGCCAGCAGCCCTACTGCGGGGGCCAGTTGGATTCAGTACTTC.

The chain combines TRBV29-1 with TRBJ2-1, with D possibly TRBD2 on 5 matching bases. The CDR3 sequence is 15 residues long. V was pared by 4 bases and J by 7 bases, with 20 bases between. The V gene's germline CDR1 is SQVTM and CDR2 ANQGSEA. CDR3 region: CSVGGMGSSGNEQFF. The CDR3 DNA is TGCAGCGTTGGAGGAATGGGATCATCGGGGAATGAGCAGTTCTTC.

This chain links TRBV6-5 with TRBJ2-7, with D uncertain. CDR3 length: 13 residues. Germline-derived CDR1 and CDR2 are MNHEY and SVGAGI. The V end lost 5 bases, the J end lost 2 bases, and 10 bases lay between the germline ends. CDR3 amino acids: CASSEVQTYEQYF. The CDR3 DNA sequence: TGTGCCAGCAGTGAAGTTCAGACCTACGAGCAGTACTTC.

This clone was seen just once. The rearrangement uses TRBV4-1 and TRBJ2-3; D is perhaps TRBD2 (6 bases). The CDR3 spans 16 residues. Trimming stripped 2 bases from V and 0 bases from J, with 12 bases between. Germline V gene sequence: CDR1 MGHRA, CDR2 YSYEKL. The CDR3, as DNA: TGCGCCAGCAGCCAACCCCGGCGGGGAAGCACAGATACGCAGTATTTT. It encodes CASSQPRRGSTDTQYF.